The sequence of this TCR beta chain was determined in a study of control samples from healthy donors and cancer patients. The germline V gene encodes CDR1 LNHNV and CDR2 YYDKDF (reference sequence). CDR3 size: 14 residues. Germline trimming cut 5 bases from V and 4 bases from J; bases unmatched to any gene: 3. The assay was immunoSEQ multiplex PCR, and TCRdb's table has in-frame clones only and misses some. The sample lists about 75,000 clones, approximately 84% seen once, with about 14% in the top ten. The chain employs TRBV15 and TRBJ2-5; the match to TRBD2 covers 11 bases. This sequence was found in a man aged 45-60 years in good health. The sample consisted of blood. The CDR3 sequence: CATSVAGGPETQYF. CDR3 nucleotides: TGTGCCACCAGCGTAGCGGGAGGGCCAGAGACCCAGTACTTC.